The present T cell receptor (beta chain) was sequenced within a study of T cell repertoires in cytomegalovirus infection. As for the study in general: Indications of both CMV infection and matching HLA type were provided by public TCR beta signatures. Study findings and constraints: Individuals carrying CMV plus the relevant HLA were identified by cumulative frequency of public TCR beta families. The ex vivo response was dominated by HLA-C-restricted CMV-specific TCR beta clonotypes.

TCRdb re-analysed the reads in MiXCR, keeping a single row per CDR3 protein. The data hold nearly 450,000 distinct CDR3 sequences, with about a third observed a single time. On this clonotype itself: Its antigen remains unidentified. The junction and the germline gene differ at one end; a read error may be behind it.

This receptor was taken from a human donor in good health (CMV status not recorded). Some clones in this sample may be carry-over from other donors' samples. The material sequenced was PBMCs.

CDR3 DNA sequence: TGCAGCGTTACAGACTTACAAGCGACCCAGTACTTC. The encoded protein is CSVTDLQATQYF. The chain uses TRBV29-1 and TRBJ2-5; D not resolved. Germline V CDR1 and CDR2: SQVTM, ANQGSEA. The CDR3 is made up of 12 amino acids.